What follows are 20 T cell receptor beta chains derived from one specimen sequenced in a study of shared clonotypes between healthy human individuals. Repertoires were generated with immunoSEQ multiplex PCR, while TCRdb's copy carries only in-frame clones and drops some. Here the sample spans 650,000 to 750,000 clones, about 78% being singletons. Sequencing was performed on memory CD4+ T cells sorted from blood. Specified subset: CD45RA-negative fraction. The receptor set was obtained from a woman in her thirties in good health.

This clone showed up just a few times. The chain recombines TRBV10-3 with TRBJ1-1; D ambiguous. Per the germline V gene, CDR1 is ENHRY and CDR2 is SYGVKD. Trimming left V 8 bases short and J 4 bases short, with 20 bases between. CDR3 size: 15 residues. The CDR3, as DNA: TGTGCCATCGCCCCGGGAGACCGCGGAGTCACTGAAGCTTTCTTT. Protein sequence: CAIAPGDRGVTEAFF.

The chain has TRBV7-9 and TRBJ1-1; D call uncertain. The germline V gene encodes CDR1 SEHNR and CDR2 FQNEAQ (reference sequence). CDR3 size: 13 residues. V was cut by 6 bases and J by 3 bases, with 11 bases left in between. CDR3 region: CASSREGHTEAFF. CDR3 nucleotides: TGTGCCAGCAGTCGGGAGGGTCACACTGAAGCTTTCTTT.

This clone was detected only a few times. The chain employs TRBV28 and TRBJ1-2; a possible D gene is TRBD1 (5 bases). V was shortened by 8 bases and J by 7 bases, with 20 bases between the two germline ends. The CDR3 has 14 amino acids. Germline-derived CDR1 and CDR2 are MDHEN and SYDVKM. CDR3 amino acids: CASRDYTGPGGYTF. CDR3 in DNA: TGTGCCAGCCGCGACTATACAGGTCCGGGTGGCTACACCTTC.

Only a few counts were recorded for this clone. CDR3 sequence: CASSEQGAAYGYTF. DNA of the CDR3: TGTGCCAGCAGTGAACAGGGGGCGGCCTATGGCTACACCTTC. This chain links TRBV2 with TRBJ1-2, with TRBD1 matching 8 bases. Trimming at V came to 2 bases and at J to 4 bases, leaving 3 bases not matched to a gene. The CDR3 is 14 residues long. Germline values: CDR1 SNHLY, CDR2 FYNNEI.

Here the CDR3 reads CASSLINTGELFF. For the CDR3, the DNA is TGTGCCAGCAGCTTAATCAACACCGGGGAGCTGTTTTTT. V gene TRBV5-5 combines with J gene TRBJ2-2; no definite D call. Germline V gives CDR1 SGHKS, CDR2 YYEKEE (reference sequence). CDR3 length: 13 amino acids. The V end was cut by 2 bases, the J end by 2 bases, with 4 bases between. Using reference TRBV5-5 and TRBJ2-2 for the parts outside the CDR3, the full variable domain is DAGVTQSPTHLIKTRGQQVTLRCSPISGHKSVSWYQQVLGQGPQFIFQYYEKEERGRGNFPDRFSARQFPNYSSELNVNALLLGDSALYLCASSLINTGELFFGEGSRLTVL.

This clone was found a few times. The chain has TRBV19 and TRBJ1-2, with D maybe TRBD1 (6 bases). The CDR3 has 15 amino acids. Per the germline V gene, CDR1 is LNHDA and CDR2 is SQIVND (reference sequence). Trimming left V 9 bases short and J 1 base short, with 18 bases between. In DNA, the CDR3 is TGTGCCAGCCGAACCGGACAGAATTATAACTATGGCTACACCTTC. This sequence encodes CASRTGQNYNYGYTF.

The rearrangement joins TRBV4-2 to TRBJ1-4; D unclear. Per germline, CDR1 LGHNA and CDR2 YNFKEQ. The CDR3 covers 15 residues. V was trimmed by 1 base and J by 7 bases, leaving 13 bases between them. The CDR3 DNA follows: TGTGCCAGCAGCCAAGGAGTCGGGGAAGGTGAAAAACTGTTTTTT. This translates into CASSQGVGEGEKLFF.

This clone was counted once. The V gene is TRBV19, the J gene TRBJ1-5; 8 bases agree with TRBD1. The CDR3 is 16 residues long. Germline V gene sequence: CDR1 LNHDA, CDR2 SQIVND (reference sequence). With V trimmed by 4 bases and J by 5 bases, 10 bases remained unmatched. CDR3 protein: CASSSTGTGLHQPQHF. CDR3 nucleotides: TGTGCCAGTAGTAGTACCGGGACAGGCCTTCATCAGCCCCAGCATTTT. Combining the CDR3 with reference TRBV19 and TRBJ1-5 gives the whole variable domain DGGITQSPKYLFRKEGQNVTLSCEQNLNHDAMYWYRQDPGQGLRLIYYSQIVNDFQKGDIAEGYSVSREKKESFPLTVTSAQKNPTAFYLCASSSTGTGLHQPQHFGDGTRLSIL.

The chain has TRBV5-1 and TRBJ2-3, with 15 bases lining up with TRBD2. V gave up 2 bases and J gave up 4 bases; unmatched junction bases: 2. Germline CDR1 is SGHRS and CDR2 is YFSETQ. CDR3 size: 16 residues. CDR3 protein: CASSLRTSGRADTQYF. In DNA form, the CDR3 reads TGCGCCAGCAGCTTACGGACTAGCGGGAGGGCAGATACGCAGTATTTT.

The chain couples TRBV7-6 to TRBJ2-2; D is perhaps TRBD1 (5 bases). The germline V and J ends were trimmed by 5 bases and 0 bases, with 13 bases remaining between them. The CDR3 length is 16 residues. CDR1 and CDR2 from the germline V gene are SGHVS and FNYEAQ. The chain's CDR3 is CASSRSDSANTGELFF. Here the CDR3 DNA reads TGTGCCAGCAGCCGTTCCGACAGCGCGAACACCGGGGAGCTGTTTTTT.

This chain uses TRBV5-5 with TRBJ2-4; unclear D gene. V lost 0 bases and J 0 bases, leaving 4 bases between the germline ends. The CDR3 consists of 14 residues. Looked up from germline, CDR1 is SGHKS and CDR2 is YYEKEE (reference sequence). The CDR3 region has the DNA TGTGCCAGCAGCTTGGGAGTAGCCAAAAACATTCAGTACTTC. Translation: CASSLGVAKNIQYF.

The chain combines TRBV5-1 with TRBJ2-5; no firm D call. V gave up 0 bases and J gave up 3 bases, with 12 bases separating them. CDR3 size: 15 residues. Germline loops: CDR1 SGHRS, CDR2 YFSETQ. In DNA, the CDR3 is TGCGCCAGCAGCTTGGAGCTGGGCCCGGAAGAGACCCAGTACTTC. It codes for CASSLELGPEETQYF.

The chain recombines TRBV2 with TRBJ1-2; D unclear. The CDR3 has 12 amino acids. Deletions cut 7 bases from V and 7 bases from J, with 13 bases between. Looked up from germline, CDR1 is SNHLY and CDR2 is FYNNEI. CDR3: CASIWVEGGYTF. DNA of the CDR3: TGTGCCAGCATTTGGGTGGAAGGTGGCTACACCTTC.

Remarks on this clone: The sample has other DNA sequences that encode this CDR3 too. This chain joins TRBV7-2 and TRBJ2-1, with D maybe TRBD1 (5 bases). Germline CDR1 is SGHTA and CDR2 is FQGNSA. V shed 5 bases and J shed 2 bases, with 10 bases lying between them. The CDR3 runs 14 residues. The CDR3 reads CASSRDSTYNEQFF. The CDR3 DNA follows: TGTGCCAGCAGCCGCGACAGTACCTACAATGAGCAGTTCTTC.

This clone occurred a few times. V and J are TRBV4-1 and TRBJ2-7; 8 bases match TRBD2. V was clipped by 4 bases and J by 2 bases; unmatched bases: 4. The CDR3 is made up of 14 amino acids. Looked up from germline, CDR1 is MGHRA and CDR2 is YSYEKL. The DNA for the CDR3 is TGCGCCAGCAGCCGCCCGGGAGGGACCTACGAGCAGTACTTC. Translation: CASSRPGGTYEQYF.

The rearrangement links TRBV5-4 to TRBJ2-7; TRBD1 is a possible D gene (5 bases). V gave up 5 bases and J gave up 3 bases, with 15 bases separating them. Germline V gene lookup returns CDR1 SGHNT and CDR2 YYREEE (reference sequence). The CDR3 runs to 14 residues. CDR3 sequence reads: CASSPDISGYEQYF. The CDR3 DNA reads TGTGCCAGCAGTCCGGACATATCGGGCTACGAGCAGTACTTC.

The gene calls are TRBV5-1 and TRBJ2-7; possibly TRBD2 for D (5 bases). The CDR3 covers 14 residues. The V gene's germline CDR1 is SGHRS and CDR2 YFSETQ. The germline V and J ends were trimmed by 6 bases and 2 bases, with 15 bases remaining between them. The CDR3 sequence is CASKSSSGAYEQYF. The CDR3 DNA is TGCGCCAGCAAATCCAGCAGCGGCGCCTACGAGCAGTACTTC.

The V call is TRBV6-4, the J call TRBJ2-2, with 7 positions matching TRBD1. V was pared by 6 bases and J by 5 bases, with 3 bases of the junction left unmatched. Germline V gives CDR1 MRHNA, CDR2 SNTAGT. The CDR3 runs 13 residues. The CDR3 reads CASRDRTTGELFF. CDR3 coding DNA: TGTGCCAGCAGGGACAGGACTACCGGGGAGCTGTTTTTT.

The rearrangement joins TRBV5-1 to TRBJ2-2; TRBD2 agrees at 14 bases. The CDR3 length is 16 residues. The V gene's germline CDR1 is SGHRS and CDR2 YFSETQ. The trim removed 4 bases at V and 4 bases at J, leaving 3 bases unmatched. CDR3 protein: CASSRGLAGGTGELFF. The DNA of the CDR3 is TGCGCCAGCAGCCGTGGACTAGCGGGAGGCACCGGGGAGCTGTTTTTT.

CDR3 DNA: TGCGCCAGCAGCTCCGACCCGGAAGGGGAGCAGTACTTC. Translating gives CASSSDPEGEQYF. The chain combines TRBV5-1 with TRBJ2-7, with D hard to call. The germline V gene has CDR1 SGHRS and CDR2 YFSETQ. The CDR3 runs to 13 residues. V was cut by 3 bases and J by 7 bases, with 14 bases left in between.